The source of this T cell receptor (beta chain) is a study of blood T cell repertoires in COVID-19. Turning to the study itself: The United States, Italy and Spain were the sources of the acute and convalescent COVID-19 samples. The cDNA or gDNA used as material had been derived from T cells, B-cell-depleted T cells, or PBMCs.

This CDR3 is built from 16 residues. V lost 4 bases and J lost 4; bases outside the gene matches: 6. From germline, CDR1 is SGHDT and CDR2 YYEEEE. Clones were sequenced by immunoSEQ multiplex PCR, and TCRdb holds only the in-frame ones, with some missing. The data show approximately 40,000 clones, with around 77% seen just once and about two fifths held by the top ten. The rearrangement links TRBV5-6 to TRBJ1-4, with TRBD1 identical over 11 bases. Sequenced material: peripheral blood. The receptor was derived from a man aged 80 or over with active or convalescent COVID-19. CDR3 in amino acids: CASSQDRGLGNEKLFF. DNA of the CDR3: TGTGCCAGCAGCCAGGACAGGGGGCTAGGTAATGAAAAACTGTTTTTT.